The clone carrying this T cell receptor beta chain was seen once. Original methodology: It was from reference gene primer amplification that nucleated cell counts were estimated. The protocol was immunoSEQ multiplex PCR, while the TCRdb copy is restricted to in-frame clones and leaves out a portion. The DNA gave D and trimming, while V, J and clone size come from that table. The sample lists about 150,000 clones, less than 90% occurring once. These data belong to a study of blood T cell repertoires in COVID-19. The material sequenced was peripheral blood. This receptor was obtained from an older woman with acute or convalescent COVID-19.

CDR3 sequence reads: CASSPPDNSGNTIYF. The CDR3 DNA reads TGTGCCAGCAGTCCCCCAGATAACTCTGGAAACACCATATATTTT. V usage is TRBV6-6 and J usage is TRBJ1-3, with no clear D. The CDR3 spans 15 residues. V was shortened by 5 bases and J by 0 bases, with 11 bases between the two germline ends. Germline CDR1 and CDR2: MNHNY and SVGAGI (reference sequence).